Listed here are 28 T cell receptor beta chains from one sample, sequenced in a study of cytomegalovirus exposure and HLA in healthy donors. Amplification used 60 Vbeta primers and 13 Jbeta primers. Generated by immunoSEQ multiplex PCR, the TCRdb table keeps only in-frame clones and is missing some. The sample has roughly 100,000 clones, roughly 82% seen once. The material sequenced was PBMCs. These receptors were collected from a man aged 50 to 59 in good health and CMV-seronegative.

This sequence joins TRBV7-2 and TRBJ2-5, with D maybe TRBD2 (6 bases). Trimming shortened V by 4 bases and J by 4 bases, and 13 bases separated the two germline ends. Germline CDR1 and CDR2: SGHTA and FQGNSA. This CDR3 comprises 14 residues. This CDR3 reads CASSSGTGGETQYF. The CDR3 region has the DNA TGTGCCAGCAGCTCCGGGACTGGAGGAGAGACCCAGTACTTC.

This clone was detected once. The chain joins TRBV5-1 to TRBJ2-5; D perhaps matches TRBD2 (7 bases). The CDR3 covers 16 residues. The V end was cut by 0 bases, the J end by 0 bases, with 12 bases between. Germline assignment: CDR1 SGHRS and CDR2 YFSETQ. The CDR3 DNA is TGCGCCAGCAGCTTGGAGGTGCGGGGGCACCAAGAGACCCAGTACTTC. Translated: CASSLEVRGHQETQYF.

The chain joins TRBV4-1 to TRBJ2-2; D remains ambiguous. Germline V CDR1 and CDR2: MGHRA, YSYEKL. The CDR3 loop spans 14 amino acids. With 4 bases removed from V and 4 bases from J, the gap between germline ends came to 10 bases. CDR3 nucleotides: TGCGCCAGCAGCCCCTACGAGTCCACCGGGGAGCTGTTTTTT. As protein: CASSPYESTGELFF.

By share, this clone counts as large. The same CDR3 can be traced to other DNA sequences in this sample. V and J are TRBV5-4 and TRBJ1-1; no clear D gene. Germline CDR1 SGHNT, CDR2 YYREEE (reference sequence). The CDR3 is made up of 12 amino acids. Trimming took off 4 bases at V and 7 bases at J, with 11 bases between the two ends. The CDR3 bases are TGTGCCAGCAGCGGGGAGGTGAATGAAGCTTTCTTT. It yields the protein CASSGEVNEAFF.

This clone occurred once. This chain joins TRBV11-3 and TRBJ2-5; TRBD1 might be the D (6 bases). This CDR3 is 15 amino acids long. The ends were cut back, 1 base at V and 1 base at J, with 10 bases in the middle. Germline CDR1 reads SGHNT; CDR2 reads YENEEA. CDR3 sequence: CASSLGGPTQETQYF. CDR3 in DNA: TGTGCCAGCAGCTTAGGGGGGCCAACCCAAGAGACCCAGTACTTC.

J is TRBJ2-6 and V is TRBV5-5, with D unresolved. V was clipped by 2 bases and J by 4 bases, with 10 bases between them. Per germline, CDR1 SGHKS and CDR2 YYEKEE (reference sequence). The CDR3 is 15 amino acids. The CDR3 protein is CASSLYGSGANVLTF. The DNA of the CDR3 is TGTGCCAGCAGCTTATACGGGTCGGGGGCCAACGTCCTGACTTTC.

V usage is TRBV5-1 and J usage is TRBJ2-7; 8 bases match TRBD1. Germline trimming cut 2 bases from V and 2 bases from J; bases unmatched to any gene: 6. Germline CDR1 and CDR2: SGHRS and YFSETQ. CDR3 size: 15 residues. DNA for the CDR3: TGCGCCAGCAGCTTTCGAGCAGGGGGCGCCTACGAGCAGTACTTC. Residues: CASSFRAGGAYEQYF.

V is TRBV5-1 and J is TRBJ2-1, with a possible D match to TRBD2 (5 bases). The CDR3 length is 16 residues. Germline CDR1 is SGHRS and CDR2 is YFSETQ. With 0 bases removed from V and 0 bases from J, the gap between germline ends came to 10 bases. CDR3 region: CASSLEGDYSYNEQFF. The CDR3 DNA is TGCGCCAGCAGCTTGGAGGGCGACTACTCCTACAATGAGCAGTTCTTC.

The rearrangement links TRBV5-4 to TRBJ2-3, with 9 bases lining up with TRBD1. The germline gives CDR1 SGHNT, CDR2 YYREEE (reference sequence). V lost 5 bases and J lost 3; bases outside the gene matches: 13. The CDR3 has 17 residues. In DNA, the CDR3 is TGTGCCAGCAGTTTGCCAACGGCCGGGACAGGGACAGATACGCAGTATTTT. Translating it yields CASSLPTAGTGTDTQYF. Together with reference TRBV5-4 and TRBJ2-3, the CDR3 gives the full variable domain: ETGVTQSPTHLIKTRGQQVTLRCSSQSGHNTVSWYQQALGQGPQFIFQYYREEENGRGNFPPRFSGLQFPNYSSELNVNALELDDSALYLCASSLPTAGTGTDTQYFGPGTRLTVL.

The V gene is TRBV5-4, the J gene TRBJ1-2; 7 nucleotides agree with TRBD1. Germline CDR1 is SGHNT and CDR2 is YYREEE (reference sequence). Germline trimming cut 1 base from V and 4 bases from J; bases unmatched to any gene: 7. The CDR3 contains 15 residues. DNA for the CDR3: TGTGCCAGCAGCTTGACCGGGACAGCGACCTATGGCTACACCTTC. This encodes CASSLTGTATYGYTF.

The gene calls are TRBV18 and TRBJ2-5; 7 nucleotides line up with TRBD2. This CDR3 spans 15 amino acids. Per the germline V gene, CDR1 is KGHSH and CDR2 is LQKENI. Trimming took 2 bases from V and 5 from J; bases not matched to a gene: 8. The CDR3 coding sequence is TGTGCCAGCTCACCAGCGGGGGACCTCCTCGAGACCCAGTACTTC. It translates to CASSPAGDLLETQYF.

There are a few counts of this clone. The chain is built from TRBV30 and TRBJ1-1; D not certain. Germline-derived CDR1 and CDR2 are GTSNPN and SVGIG (reference sequence). Trimming removed 3 bases at V and 11 bases at J, with 22 bases between. The CDR3 contains 14 residues. CDR3 bases: TGTGCCTGGAGAGTTGGGAGGGATCAGCTTGGGGCTTTCTTT. It encodes CAWRVGRDQLGAFF.

With respect to this clone: Compared with germline, one end of the junction differs, possibly owing to a read error. The chain carries TRBV7-9 and TRBJ1-2; 7 nucleotides agree with TRBD1. CDR1 and CDR2 (germline): SEHNR, FQNEAQ (reference sequence). This CDR3 has 16 amino acids. CDR3 amino acids: CSSSLGRVGGRNGYTF. In DNA, the CDR3 is TGTTCCAGCAGCTTAGGTCGGGTAGGGGGCAGGAATGGCTACACCTTC.

In this sample, this clone turned up a few times. The rearrangement links TRBV19 to TRBJ1-5; D is unclear. Trimming stripped 4 bases from V and 3 bases from J, with 7 bases between. CDR3 length: 13 residues. In germline, CDR1 is LNHDA, CDR2 SQIVND (reference sequence). Written as DNA, the CDR3 is TGTGCCAGTAGTAAGACACTCAATCAGCCCCAGCATTTT. Amino acids: CASSKTLNQPQHF.

The J gene is TRBJ1-1, the V gene TRBV6-1; tentatively, D is TRBD1 (5 bases). This CDR3 region has 13 residues. CDR1 MNHNS and CDR2 SASEGT come from the germline V gene. The germline V and J ends were trimmed by 0 bases and 11 bases, with 13 bases remaining between them. In DNA form, the CDR3 reads TGTGCCAGCAGTGAAGCGGGGGGGATTGATGCTTTCTTT. Amino acids: CASSEAGGIDAFF.

This clone was recorded once. The V and J genes are TRBV18 and TRBJ1-1; tentative D call: TRBD1 (5 bases). The CDR3 is 15 residues long. Germline CDR1 and CDR2: KGHSH and LQKENI. Trimming took 5 bases from V and 4 from J, leaving 17 bases between them. The CDR3 spells CASSRRQGRGTEAFF. The CDR3 nucleotides are TGTGCCAGCTCAAGGAGACAAGGGAGGGGCACTGAAGCTTTCTTT.

V gene TRBV9 combines with J gene TRBJ1-5; no reliable D call. The CDR3 loop spans 14 amino acids. The ends were cut back, 2 bases at V and 10 bases at J, with 16 bases in the middle. CDR1 SGDLS and CDR2 YYNGEE come from the germline V gene. The DNA for the CDR3 is TGTGCCAGCAGCGTGAACGGGCGGGATGATCCCCAGCATTTT. Translation gives CASSVNGRDDPQHF.

The chain uses TRBV6-1 and TRBJ2-5; D gene uncertain. This CDR3 has 12 amino acids. Trimming pared 7 bases from V and 5 bases from J, leaving 11 bases between. CDR1 and CDR2 from the germline V gene are MNHNS and SASEGT. The CDR3 DNA follows: TGTGCCAGCAAATCCGGGTGGGAGACCCAGTACTTC. Protein: CASKSGWETQYF.

In its sample, this clone was seen a few times. The chain has TRBV1 and TRBJ1-1; TRBD1 is taken as the D call from the table, unchecked against the DNA. TRBV1 is deemed a pseudogene. This CDR3 comprises 15 residues. CDR3 amino acids: CTSSQEDRGLTEAFF. The CDR3 bases are TGCACCAGCAGCCAAGAGGACAGGGGGCTCACTGAAGCTTTCTTT.

The chain has TRBV7-9 and TRBJ2-2; D may be TRBD2 (6 bases). Germline-derived CDR1 and CDR2 are SEHNR and FQNEAQ (reference sequence). The CDR3 is 16 amino acids. V lost 7 bases, J lost 8 bases, and 23 bases lay in between. This CDR3 reads CASTPKGRGEAGELFF. CDR3 nucleotides: TGTGCCAGCACCCCAAAGGGACGCGGGGAAGCAGGGGAGCTGTTTTTT.

This chain joins TRBV7-2 and TRBJ1-1; weak D call: TRBD1 (6 bases). The CDR3 consists of 15 residues. Germline V gives CDR1 SGHTA, CDR2 FQGNSA. V gave up 2 bases and J gave up 2 bases, with 12 bases separating them. CDR3 protein: CASSLSVGANTEAFF. The CDR3 DNA sequence: TGTGCCAGCAGCTTAAGCGTGGGGGCAAACACTGAAGCTTTCTTT.

The V call is TRBV9, the J call TRBJ2-2; TRBD1 matches 10 bases. The CDR3 runs to 15 residues. J was trimmed by 6 bases and V by 6 bases; bases with no gene match: 8. Germline V gives CDR1 SGDLS, CDR2 YYNGEE. The CDR3 bases are TGTGCCAGCAATAGGGGACAGGGGAGGGCCGGGGAGCTGTTTTTT. Its protein product is CASNRGQGRAGELFF.

The J gene is TRBJ1-5, the V gene TRBV7-6; D remains unclear. Germline assignment: CDR1 SGHVS and CDR2 FNYEAQ. The CDR3 runs to 14 residues. Trimming cost V 4 bases and J 2 bases, with 9 bases left between them. The CDR3 loop reads CASSYDSGNQPQHF. The CDR3 coding sequence is TGTGCCAGCAGCTACGACTCGGGCAATCAGCCCCAGCATTTT.

This clone was seen just once. This chain joins TRBV7-2 and TRBJ1-4, with 9 bases identical to TRBD1. This CDR3 contains 17 residues. CDR1 is SGHTA, CDR2 FQGNSA, per germline. V was pared by 5 bases and J by 6 bases, with 13 bases of the junction left unmatched. CDR3 sequence: CASSRGVTGGADEKLFF. The CDR3 DNA follows: TGTGCCAGCAGCCGGGGGGTTACAGGGGGCGCAGATGAAAAACTGTTTTTT. Looking up the rest from reference TRBV7-2 and TRBJ1-4 gives the full variable domain: GAGVSQSPSNKVTEKGKDVELRCDPISGHTALYWYRQSLGQGLEFLIYFQGNSAPDKSGLPSDRFSAERTGGSVSTLTIQRTQQEDSAVYLCASSRGVTGGADEKLFFGSGTQLSVL.

V and J are TRBV19 and TRBJ1-1; 9 nucleotides match TRBD1. This CDR3 is 14 amino acids long. J was trimmed by 5 bases and V by 5 bases; bases with no gene match: 6. CDR1 LNHDA and CDR2 SQIVND come from the germline V gene (reference sequence). CDR3 in amino acids: CASSPQGAKTEAFF. CDR3 bases: TGTGCCAGTAGTCCACAGGGGGCGAAGACTGAAGCTTTCTTT.

J is TRBJ1-1 and V is TRBV4-3, with D unresolved. Germline CDR1 reads LGHNA; CDR2 reads YSLEER. This CDR3 contains 15 residues. V gave up 1 base and J gave up 0 bases, with 9 bases separating them. The CDR3 loop reads CASSQVQQVNTEAFF. The CDR3 DNA reads as TGCGCCAGCAGCCAAGTTCAGCAGGTGAACACTGAAGCTTTCTTT.

The rearrangement joins TRBV19 to TRBJ1-1, with D hard to call. Between the trimmed V and J ends, which lost 0 bases and 4 bases, there was a span of 12 bases. Germline V gives CDR1 LNHDA, CDR2 SQIVND (reference sequence). The CDR3 is 15 residues long. The CDR3 protein is CASSIDQGRPTEAFF. The CDR3, as DNA: TGTGCCAGTAGTATAGATCAAGGGAGGCCCACTGAAGCTTTCTTT. Together with reference TRBV19 and TRBJ1-1, the CDR3 gives the full variable domain: DGGITQSPKYLFRKEGQNVTLSCEQNLNHDAMYWYRQDPGQGLRLIYYSQIVNDFQKGDIAEGYSVSREKKESFPLTVTSAQKNPTAFYLCASSIDQGRPTEAFFGQGTRLTVV.

The chain combines TRBV4-1 with TRBJ2-2, with unresolved D. The germline V and J ends were trimmed by 8 bases and 0 bases, with 22 bases remaining between them. Germline CDR1 is MGHRA and CDR2 is YSYEKL. The CDR3 has 18 amino acids. The chain's CDR3 is CASGPFPVRLPNTGELFF. CDR3 nucleotide sequence: TGCGCCAGCGGCCCTTTCCCGGTCAGGCTACCGAACACCGGGGAGCTGTTTTTT.